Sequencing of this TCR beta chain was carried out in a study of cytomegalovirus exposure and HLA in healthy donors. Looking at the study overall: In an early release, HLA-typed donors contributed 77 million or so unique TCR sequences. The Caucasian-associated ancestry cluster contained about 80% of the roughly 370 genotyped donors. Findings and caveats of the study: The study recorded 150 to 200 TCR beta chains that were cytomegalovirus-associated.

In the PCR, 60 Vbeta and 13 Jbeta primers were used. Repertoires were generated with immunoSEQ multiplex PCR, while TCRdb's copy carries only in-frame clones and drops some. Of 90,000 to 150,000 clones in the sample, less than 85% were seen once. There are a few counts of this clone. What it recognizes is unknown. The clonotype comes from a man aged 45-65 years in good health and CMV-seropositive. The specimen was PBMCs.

CDR3 amino acids: CASSLSLAGGQETQYF. The CDR3 region has the DNA TGTGCCAGCAGCTTAAGCCTAGCGGGGGGCCAAGAGACCCAGTACTTC. The chain couples TRBV7-2 to TRBJ2-5; 11 bases map to TRBD2. Germline V gives CDR1 SGHTA, CDR2 FQGNSA. With 2 bases clipped from V and 1 base from J, the junction kept 3 bases outside the gene matches. The CDR3 totals 16 residues.